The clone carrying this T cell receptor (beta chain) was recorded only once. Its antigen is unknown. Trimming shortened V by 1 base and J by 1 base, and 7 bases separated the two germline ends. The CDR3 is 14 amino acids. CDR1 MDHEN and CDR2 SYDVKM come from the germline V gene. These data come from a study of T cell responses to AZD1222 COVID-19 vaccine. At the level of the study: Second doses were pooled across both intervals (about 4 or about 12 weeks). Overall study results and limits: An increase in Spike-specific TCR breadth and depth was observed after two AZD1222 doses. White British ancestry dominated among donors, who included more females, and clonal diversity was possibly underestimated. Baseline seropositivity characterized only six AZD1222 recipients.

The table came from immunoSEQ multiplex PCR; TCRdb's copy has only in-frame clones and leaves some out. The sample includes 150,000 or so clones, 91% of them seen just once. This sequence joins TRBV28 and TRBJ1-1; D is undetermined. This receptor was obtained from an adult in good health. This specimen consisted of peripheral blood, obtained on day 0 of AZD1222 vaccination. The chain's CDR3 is CASSLYPRNTEAFF. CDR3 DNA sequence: TGTGCCAGCAGTTTATATCCCAGGAACACTGAAGCTTTCTTT.